This is a list of T cell receptor beta chains from one sample in a study of blood T cells in healthy people across ages. TCRdb processed the 5' RACE reads anew with MiXCR; each CDR3 protein has one entry. The sample shows around 1.7 million distinct CDR3 sequences, approximately 28% of them seen only once. Input material: blood. Receptor source: a woman in her twenties or thirties in good health. Both conserved end residues are part of each CDR3. The D gene is left open where the match is weak. Some rows have no size entry. The others give once, few or many, or a class for an expanded clone.

v_gene: TRBV29-1
d_gene: TRBD1
j_gene: TRBJ1-6
abundance: .
CDR3nt: TGCTGCGCTCAACAGGGGGCAAATTCACCCCTCCACTTT
CDR3aa: CCAQQGANSPLHF

v_gene: TRBV2
d_gene: .
j_gene: TRBJ2-1
abundance: few
CDR3nt: TGTGCCAGCAGTGTAAAGATTGAGCAGTTCTTC
CDR3aa: CASSVKIEQFF

v_gene: TRBV4-1
d_gene: .
j_gene: TRBJ2-7
abundance: .
CDR3nt: TGCGCCAGCAGCCAAGTACGAGATATGGGTTACGAGCAGTACTTC
CDR3aa: CASSQVRDMGYEQYF

v_gene: TRBV5-1
d_gene: .
j_gene: TRBJ2-7
abundance: many
CDR3nt: TGCGCCAGCAGCTTGGGGCAGGCCAAGGTCGTGCAGTACTTC
CDR3aa: CASSLGQAKVVQYF

v_gene: TRBV27
d_gene: .
j_gene: TRBJ2-7
abundance: .
CDR3nt: TGTGCCAGCAGTCCCCGGACTAGGAGGGGGTACGAGCAGTACTTC
CDR3aa: CASSPRTRRGYEQYF

v_gene: TRBV14
d_gene: .
j_gene: TRBJ1-6
abundance: few
CDR3nt: TGTGCCAGCAGCCAAGCGGGAAGCTCCTATAATTCACCCCTCCACTTT
CDR3aa: CASSQAGSSYNSPLHF

v_gene: TRBV7-2
d_gene: .
j_gene: TRBJ1-4
abundance: few
CDR3nt: TGTGCCAGCAGCTTAGGTCCTTGGAGGGGTAGTGAAAAACTGTTTTTT
CDR3aa: CASSLGPWRGSEKLFF

v_gene: TRBV29-1
d_gene: .
j_gene: TRBJ1-1
abundance: .
CDR3nt: TGCAGCGTCCGGGGGGGGGAGACTGAAGCTTTCTTT
CDR3aa: CSVRGGETEAFF

v_gene: TRBV20-1
d_gene: TRBD1
j_gene: TRBJ1-5
abundance: .
CDR3nt: TGCAGTGCTAGAGATGGGAGCGGACAGGGAGATCAGCCCCAGCATTTT
CDR3aa: CSARDGSGQGDQPQHF

v_gene: TRBV29-1
d_gene: .
j_gene: TRBJ1-2
abundance: .
CDR3nt: TGCAGCGTTGAGGGACTCCCCGGCGGCTACACCTTC
CDR3aa: CSVEGLPGGYTF

v_gene: TRBV7-2
d_gene: .
j_gene: TRBJ1-3
abundance: few
CDR3nt: TGTGCCAGCAGCTCGGTCTCTGGAAACACCATATATTTT
CDR3aa: CASSSVSGNTIYF

v_gene: TRBV5-1
d_gene: TRBD1
j_gene: TRBJ1-2
abundance: many
CDR3nt: TGCGCCAGCAGCCCGGACAGGGGGCAAGGTGGCTACACCTTC
CDR3aa: CASSPDRGQGGYTF

v_gene: TRBV7-2
d_gene: .
j_gene: TRBJ2-5
abundance: .
CDR3nt: TGTGCCAGCAGCCCACTATGGGGGACCCAGTACTTC
CDR3aa: CASSPLWGTQYF

v_gene: TRBV9
d_gene: TRBD2
j_gene: TRBJ2-4
abundance: .
CDR3nt: TGTGCCAGCAGCGGGCTAGCGGGAGTGGAGACAATCAATGAGCAGTACTTC
CDR3aa: CASSGLAGVETINEQYF